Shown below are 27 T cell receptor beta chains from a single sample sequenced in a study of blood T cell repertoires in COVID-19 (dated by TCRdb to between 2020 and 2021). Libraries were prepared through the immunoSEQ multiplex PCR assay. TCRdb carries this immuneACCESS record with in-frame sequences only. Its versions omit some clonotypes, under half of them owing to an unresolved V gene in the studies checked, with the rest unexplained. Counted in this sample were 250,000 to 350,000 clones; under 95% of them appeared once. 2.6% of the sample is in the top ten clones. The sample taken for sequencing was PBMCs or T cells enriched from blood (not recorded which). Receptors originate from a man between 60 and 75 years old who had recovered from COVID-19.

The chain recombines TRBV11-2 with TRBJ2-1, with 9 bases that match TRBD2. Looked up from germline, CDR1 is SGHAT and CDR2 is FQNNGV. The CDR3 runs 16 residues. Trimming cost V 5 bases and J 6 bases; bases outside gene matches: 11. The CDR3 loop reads CASSPIAGGRVNEQFF. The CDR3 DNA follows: TGTGCCAGCAGCCCGATCGCGGGGGGGCGGGTCAATGAGCAGTTCTTC. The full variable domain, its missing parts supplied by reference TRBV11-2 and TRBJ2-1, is EAGVAQSPRYKIIEKRQSVAFWCNPISGHATLYWYQQILGQGPKLLIQFQNNGVVDDSQLPKDRFSAERLKGVDSTLKIQPAKLEDSAVYLCASSPIAGGRVNEQFFGPGTRLTVL.

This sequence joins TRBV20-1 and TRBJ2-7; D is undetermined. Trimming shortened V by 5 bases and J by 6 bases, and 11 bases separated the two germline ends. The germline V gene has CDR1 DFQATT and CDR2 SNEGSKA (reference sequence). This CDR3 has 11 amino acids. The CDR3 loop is CSASRQFEQYF. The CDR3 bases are TGCAGTGCTTCCAGGCAATTCGAGCAGTACTTC.

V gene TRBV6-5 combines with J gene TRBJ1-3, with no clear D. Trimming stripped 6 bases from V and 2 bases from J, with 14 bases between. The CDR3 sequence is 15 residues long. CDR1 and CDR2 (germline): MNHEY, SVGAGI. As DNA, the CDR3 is TGTGCCAGCAGGAGCGGGCTCGCAACTGGAAACACCATATATTTT. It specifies CASRSGLATGNTIYF.

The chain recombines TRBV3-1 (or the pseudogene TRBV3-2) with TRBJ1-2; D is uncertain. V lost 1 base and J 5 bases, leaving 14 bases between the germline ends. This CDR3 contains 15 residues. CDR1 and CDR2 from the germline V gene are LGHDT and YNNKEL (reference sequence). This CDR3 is CASSQGEVGAYGYTF. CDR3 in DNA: TGTGCCAGCAGCCAAGGTGAGGTTGGAGCATATGGCTACACCTTC.

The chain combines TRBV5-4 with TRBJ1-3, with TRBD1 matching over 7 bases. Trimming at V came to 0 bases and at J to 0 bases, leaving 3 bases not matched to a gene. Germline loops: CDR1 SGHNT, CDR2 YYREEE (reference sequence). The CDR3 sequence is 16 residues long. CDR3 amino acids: CASSLVTGASGNTIYF. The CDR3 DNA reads TGTGCCAGCAGCTTGGTAACAGGGGCCTCTGGAAACACCATATATTTT.

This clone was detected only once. CDR3 sequence reads: CASSSGQQTSGNTIYF. The CDR3 DNA is TGTGCCAGCAGCTCGGGACAGCAGACCTCTGGAAACACCATATATTTT. This sequence joins TRBV5-4 and TRBJ1-3, with 7 bases identical to TRBD1. V gave up 3 bases and J gave up 0 bases; unmatched junction bases: 6. Looked up from germline, CDR1 is SGHNT and CDR2 is YYREEE (reference sequence). The CDR3 has 16 amino acids.

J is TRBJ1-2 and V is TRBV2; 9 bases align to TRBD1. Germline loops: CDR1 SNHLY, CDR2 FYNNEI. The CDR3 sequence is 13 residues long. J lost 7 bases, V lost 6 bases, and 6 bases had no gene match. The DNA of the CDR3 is TGTGCCAGCAGCGCTACAGGGGGCTCTGGCTACACCTTC. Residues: CASSATGGSGYTF. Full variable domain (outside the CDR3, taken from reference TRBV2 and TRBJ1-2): EPEVTQTPSHQVTQMGQEVILRCVPISNHLYFYWYRQILGQKVEFLVSFYNNEISEKSEIFDDQFSVERPDGSNFTLKIRSTKLEDSAMYFCASSATGGSGYTFGSGTRLTVV.

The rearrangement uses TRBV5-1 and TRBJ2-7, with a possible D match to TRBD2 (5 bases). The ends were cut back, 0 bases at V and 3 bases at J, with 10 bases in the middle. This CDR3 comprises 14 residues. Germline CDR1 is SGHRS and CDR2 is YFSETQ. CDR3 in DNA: TGCGCCAGCAGCTTGGACGTGGGGAGCTACGAGCAGTACTTC. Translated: CASSLDVGSYEQYF.

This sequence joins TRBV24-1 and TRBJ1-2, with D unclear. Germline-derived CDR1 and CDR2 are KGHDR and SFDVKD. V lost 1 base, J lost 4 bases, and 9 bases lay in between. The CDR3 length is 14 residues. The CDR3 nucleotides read TGTGCCACCAGTGATTTCACAGCGGGCTATGGCTACACCTTC. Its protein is CATSDFTAGYGYTF.

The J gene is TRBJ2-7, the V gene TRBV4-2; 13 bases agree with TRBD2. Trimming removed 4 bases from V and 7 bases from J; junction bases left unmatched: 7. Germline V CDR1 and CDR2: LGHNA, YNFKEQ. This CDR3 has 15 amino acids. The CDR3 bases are TGTGCCAGCAGCCCGGGACTAGCGGGGTCTTTTGAGCAGTACTTC. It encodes CASSPGLAGSFEQYF.

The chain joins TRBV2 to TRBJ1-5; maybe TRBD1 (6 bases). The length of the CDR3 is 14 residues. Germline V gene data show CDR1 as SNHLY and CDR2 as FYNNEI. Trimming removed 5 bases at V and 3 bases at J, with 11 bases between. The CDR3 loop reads CASSQQGPNQPQHF. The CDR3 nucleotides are TGTGCCAGCAGTCAACAGGGCCCCAATCAGCCCCAGCATTTT.

The CDR3 region is CASSLATSGSVDEQYF. CDR3 coding DNA: TGCGCCAGCAGCTTGGCCACTAGCGGGAGCGTCGACGAGCAGTACTTC. The J gene is TRBJ2-7, the V gene TRBV5-1, with TRBD2 matching 11 bases. Germline values: CDR1 SGHRS, CDR2 YFSETQ. This CDR3 has 16 amino acids. Trimming cost V 0 bases and J 5 bases; bases outside gene matches: 7. Complete variable domain (other parts from reference TRBV5-1 and TRBJ2-7): KAGVTQTPRYLIKTRGQQVTLSCSPISGHRSVSWYQQTPGQGLQFLFEYFSETQRNKGNFPGRFSGRQFSNSRSEMNVSTLELGDSALYLCASSLATSGSVDEQYFGPGTRLTVT.

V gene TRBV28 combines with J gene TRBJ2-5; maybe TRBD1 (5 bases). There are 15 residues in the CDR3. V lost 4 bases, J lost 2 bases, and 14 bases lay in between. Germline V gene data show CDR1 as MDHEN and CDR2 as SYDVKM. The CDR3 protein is CASSSLGVAQETQYF. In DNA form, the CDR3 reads TGTGCCAGCAGTTCTCTAGGGGTAGCTCAAGAGACCCAGTACTTC. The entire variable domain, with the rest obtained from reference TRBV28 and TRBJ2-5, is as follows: DVKVTQSSRYLVKRTGEKVFLECVQDMDHENMFWYRQDPGLGLRLIYFSYDVKMKEKGDIPEGYSVSREKKERFSLILESASTNQTSMYLCASSSLGVAQETQYFGPGTRLLVL.

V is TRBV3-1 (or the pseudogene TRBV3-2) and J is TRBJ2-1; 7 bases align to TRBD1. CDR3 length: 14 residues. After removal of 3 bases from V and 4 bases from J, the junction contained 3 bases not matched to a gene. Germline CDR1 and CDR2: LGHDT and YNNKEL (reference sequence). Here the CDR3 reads CASSHRDSYNEQFF. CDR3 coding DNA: TGTGCCAGCAGCCACCGGGACAGTTACAATGAGCAGTTCTTC.

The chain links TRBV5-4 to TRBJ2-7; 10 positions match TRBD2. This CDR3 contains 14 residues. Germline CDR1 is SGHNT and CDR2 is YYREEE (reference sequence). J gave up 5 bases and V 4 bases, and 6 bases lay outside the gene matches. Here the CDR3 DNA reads TGTGCCAGCAGCCCGGGACTAGCGCTGGACGAGCAGTACTTC. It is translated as CASSPGLALDEQYF.

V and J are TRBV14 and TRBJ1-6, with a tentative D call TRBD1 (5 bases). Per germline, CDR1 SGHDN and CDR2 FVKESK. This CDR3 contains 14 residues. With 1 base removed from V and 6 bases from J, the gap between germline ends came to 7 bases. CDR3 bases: TGTGCCAGCAGCCAAGCGACAGCTAATTCACCCCTCCACTTT. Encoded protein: CASSQATANSPLHF.

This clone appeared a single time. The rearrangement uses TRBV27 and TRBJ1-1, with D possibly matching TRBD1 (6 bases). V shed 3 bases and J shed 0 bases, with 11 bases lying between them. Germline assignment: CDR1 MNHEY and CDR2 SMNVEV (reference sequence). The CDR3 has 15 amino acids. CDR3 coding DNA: TGTGCCAGCAGTTTCCGACAGGTCATGAACACTGAAGCTTTCTTT. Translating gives CASSFRQVMNTEAFF.

CDR3 in amino acids: CASSLHWGGQPQHF. The CDR3, as DNA: TGTGCCAGCAGCTTACATTGGGGCGGTCAGCCCCAGCATTTT. This chain uses TRBV7-6 with TRBJ1-5, with D maybe TRBD1 (5 bases). The CDR3 sequence is 14 residues long. Germline lookup yields CDR1 SGHVS and CDR2 FNYEAQ. V was trimmed by 2 bases and J by 6 bases, leaving 11 bases between them.

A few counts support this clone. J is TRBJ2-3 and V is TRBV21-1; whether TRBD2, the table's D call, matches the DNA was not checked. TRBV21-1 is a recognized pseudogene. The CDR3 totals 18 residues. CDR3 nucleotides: TGTGCCAGCAGCAAAGAAGATAGCGGGGGCCGCAGCACAGATACGCAGTATTTT. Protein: CASSKEDSGGRSTDTQYF.

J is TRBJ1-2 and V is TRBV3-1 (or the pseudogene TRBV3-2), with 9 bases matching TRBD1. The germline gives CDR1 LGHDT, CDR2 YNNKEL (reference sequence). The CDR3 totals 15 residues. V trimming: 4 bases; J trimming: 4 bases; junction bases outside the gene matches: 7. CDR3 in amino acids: CASSLRLDRGYGYTF. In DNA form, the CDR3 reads TGTGCCAGCAGCCTCCGACTGGACAGGGGCTATGGCTACACCTTC.

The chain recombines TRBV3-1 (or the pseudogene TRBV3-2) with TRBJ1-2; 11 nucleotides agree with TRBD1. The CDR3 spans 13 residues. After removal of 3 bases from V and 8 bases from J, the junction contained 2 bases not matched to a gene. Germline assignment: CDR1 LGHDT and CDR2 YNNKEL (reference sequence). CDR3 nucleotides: TGTGCCAGCAGCCAGGACAGGGGGCAAGGCTACACCTTC. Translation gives CASSQDRGQGYTF.

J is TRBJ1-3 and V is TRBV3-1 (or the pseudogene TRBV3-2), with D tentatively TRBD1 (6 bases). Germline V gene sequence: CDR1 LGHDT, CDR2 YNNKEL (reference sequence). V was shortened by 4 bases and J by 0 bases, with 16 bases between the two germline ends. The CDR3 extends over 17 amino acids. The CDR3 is CASSPPLTGTSGNTIYF. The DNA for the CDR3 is TGTGCCAGCAGCCCGCCACTAACAGGGACCTCTGGAAACACCATATATTTT.

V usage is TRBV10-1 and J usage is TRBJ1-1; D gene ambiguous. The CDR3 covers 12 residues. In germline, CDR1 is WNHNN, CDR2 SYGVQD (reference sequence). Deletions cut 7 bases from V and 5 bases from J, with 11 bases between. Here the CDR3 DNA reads TGCGCCAGCAAGCCAGTAGCTACTGAAGCTTTCTTT. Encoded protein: CASKPVATEAFF.

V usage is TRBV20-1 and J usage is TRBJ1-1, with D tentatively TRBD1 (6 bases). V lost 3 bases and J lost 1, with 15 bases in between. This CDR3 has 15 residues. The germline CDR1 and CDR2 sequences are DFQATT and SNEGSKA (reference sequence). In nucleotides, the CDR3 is TGCAGTGCTAGTATGTTGGGGGCAGGGAACACTGAAGCTTTCTTT. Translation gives CSASMLGAGNTEAFF.

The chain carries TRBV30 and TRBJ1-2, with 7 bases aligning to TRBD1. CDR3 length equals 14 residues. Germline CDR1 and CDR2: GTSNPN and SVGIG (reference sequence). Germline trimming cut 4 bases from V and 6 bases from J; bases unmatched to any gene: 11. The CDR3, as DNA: TGTGCCTGGAATTTTTTCCAGGGGGTTGATGGCTACACCTTC. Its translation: CAWNFFQGVDGYTF. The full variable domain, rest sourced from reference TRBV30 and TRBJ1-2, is SQTIHQWPATLVQPVGSPLSLECTVEGTSNPNLYWYRQAAGRGLQLLFYSVGIGQISSEVPQNLSASRPQDRQFILSSKKLLLSDSGFYLCAWNFFQGVDGYTFGSGTRLTVV.

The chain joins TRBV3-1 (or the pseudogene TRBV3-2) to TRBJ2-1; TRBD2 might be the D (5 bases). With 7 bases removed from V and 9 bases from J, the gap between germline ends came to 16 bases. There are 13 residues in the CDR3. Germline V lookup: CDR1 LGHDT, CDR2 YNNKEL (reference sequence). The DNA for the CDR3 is TGTGCCAGCACCACCTCGGATCGGGGTGAGCAGTTCTTC. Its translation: CASTTSDRGEQFF.

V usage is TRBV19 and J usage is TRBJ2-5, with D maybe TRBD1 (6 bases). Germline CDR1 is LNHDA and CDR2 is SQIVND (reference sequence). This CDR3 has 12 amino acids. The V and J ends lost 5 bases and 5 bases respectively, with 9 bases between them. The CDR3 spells CASSGGLETQYF. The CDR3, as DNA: TGTGCCAGTAGTGGGGGCTTGGAGACCCAGTACTTC.